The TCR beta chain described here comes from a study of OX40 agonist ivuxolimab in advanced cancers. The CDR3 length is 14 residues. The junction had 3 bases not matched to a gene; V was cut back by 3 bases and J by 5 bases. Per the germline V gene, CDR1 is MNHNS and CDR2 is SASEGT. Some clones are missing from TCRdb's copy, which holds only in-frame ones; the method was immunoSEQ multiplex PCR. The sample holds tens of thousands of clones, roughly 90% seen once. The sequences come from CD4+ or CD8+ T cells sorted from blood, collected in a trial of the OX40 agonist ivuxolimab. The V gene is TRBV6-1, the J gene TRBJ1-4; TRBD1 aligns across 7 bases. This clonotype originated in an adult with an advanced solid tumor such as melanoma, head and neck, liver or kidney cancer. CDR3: CASSDTGVNEKLFF. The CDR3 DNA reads TGTGCCAGCAGTGATACAGGGGTCAATGAAAAACTGTTTTTT.